This T cell receptor beta chain is drawn from a study of blood T cell repertoires in COVID-19. Study-wide background: Acute-phase and convalescent COVID-19 samples originated in the United States, Italy and Spain.

Original methodology: Reference gene primer amplification gave estimated nucleated cell counts. The protocol was immunoSEQ multiplex PCR, while the TCRdb copy is restricted to in-frame clones and leaves out a portion. That table supplies the V and J calls and clone size; D and trimming were determined from the DNA. This table has 150,000 to 180,000 clones, about 90% appearing once. This CDR3 has 13 residues. V was trimmed by 3 bases and J by 4 bases, leaving 7 bases between them. Source material: peripheral blood. The chain combines TRBV5-3 with TRBJ2-2; D is ambiguous. TRBV5-3 is an ORF; its function is uncertain. The receptor comes from a man aged 45-60 years with acute or convalescent COVID-19. The CDR3 nucleotides read TGTGCCAGAAGCTCCGACTGCACCGGGGAGCTGTTTTTT. Its protein is CARSSDCTGELFF.